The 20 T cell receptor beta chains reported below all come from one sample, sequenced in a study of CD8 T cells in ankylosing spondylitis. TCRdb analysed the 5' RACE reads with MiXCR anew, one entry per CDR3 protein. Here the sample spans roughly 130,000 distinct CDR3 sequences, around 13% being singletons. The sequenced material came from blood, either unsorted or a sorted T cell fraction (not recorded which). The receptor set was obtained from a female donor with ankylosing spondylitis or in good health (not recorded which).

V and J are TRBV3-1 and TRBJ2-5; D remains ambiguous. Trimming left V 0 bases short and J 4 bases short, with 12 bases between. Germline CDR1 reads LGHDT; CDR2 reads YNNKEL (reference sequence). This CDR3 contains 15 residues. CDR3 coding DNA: TGTGCCAGCAGCCAAGAAAGAGTAGCAGTAGAGACCCAGTACTTC. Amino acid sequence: CASSQERVAVETQYF.

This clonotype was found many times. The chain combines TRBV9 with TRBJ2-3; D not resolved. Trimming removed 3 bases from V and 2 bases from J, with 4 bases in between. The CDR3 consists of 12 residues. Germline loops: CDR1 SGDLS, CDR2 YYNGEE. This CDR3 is CASSALTDTQYF. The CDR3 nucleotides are TGTGCCAGCAGCGCCCTCACAGATACGCAGTATTTT.

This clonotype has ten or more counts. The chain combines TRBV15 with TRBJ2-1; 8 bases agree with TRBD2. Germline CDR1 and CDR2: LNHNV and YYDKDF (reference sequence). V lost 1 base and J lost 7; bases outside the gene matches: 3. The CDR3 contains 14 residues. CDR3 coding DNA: TGTGCCACCAGCAGAGCGCGGGGGGCGAATGAGCAGTTCTTC. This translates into CATSRARGANEQFF. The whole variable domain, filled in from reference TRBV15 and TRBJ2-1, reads DAMVIQNPRYQVTQFGKPVTLSCSQTLNHNVMYWYQQKSSQAPKLLFHYYDKDFNNEADTPDNFQSRRPNTSFCFLDIRSPGLGDTAMYLCATSRARGANEQFFGPGTRLTVL.

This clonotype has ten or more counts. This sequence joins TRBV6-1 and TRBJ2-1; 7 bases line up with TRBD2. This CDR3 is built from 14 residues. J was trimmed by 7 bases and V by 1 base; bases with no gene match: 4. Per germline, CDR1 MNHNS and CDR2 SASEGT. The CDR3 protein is CASSEGWGGNEQFF. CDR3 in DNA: TGTGCCAGCAGTGAAGGCTGGGGAGGGAATGAGCAGTTCTTC.

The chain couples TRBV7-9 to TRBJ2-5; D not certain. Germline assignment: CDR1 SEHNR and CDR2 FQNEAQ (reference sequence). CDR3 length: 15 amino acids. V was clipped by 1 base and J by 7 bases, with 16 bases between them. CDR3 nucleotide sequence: TGTGCCAGCAGCTTAGATCTCAGCCGAGATGGGACCCAGTACTTC. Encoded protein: CASSLDLSRDGTQYF.

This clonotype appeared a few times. The CDR3 protein is CSATRQGATKPTYEQYF. For the CDR3, the DNA is TGCAGTGCTACAAGACAGGGGGCGACTAAACCTACCTACGAGCAGTACTTC. This chain uses TRBV20-1 with TRBJ2-7; 10 nucleotides agree with TRBD1. The CDR3 is 17 residues long. The junction had 14 bases not matched to a gene; V was cut back by 4 bases and J by 2 bases. CDR1 and CDR2 from the germline V gene are DFQATT and SNEGSKA (reference sequence).

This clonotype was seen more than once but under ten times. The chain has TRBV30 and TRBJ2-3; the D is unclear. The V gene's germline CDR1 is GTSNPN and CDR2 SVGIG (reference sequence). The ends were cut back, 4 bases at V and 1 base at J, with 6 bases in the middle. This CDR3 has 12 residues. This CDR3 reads CAWKRRTDTQYF. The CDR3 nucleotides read TGTGCCTGGAAACGTCGCACAGATACGCAGTATTTT.

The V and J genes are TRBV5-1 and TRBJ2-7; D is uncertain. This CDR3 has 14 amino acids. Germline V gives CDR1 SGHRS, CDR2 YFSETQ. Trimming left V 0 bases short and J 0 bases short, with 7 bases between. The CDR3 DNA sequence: TGCGCCAGCAGCTTGGCCTCCAGCTCCTACGAGCAGTACTTC. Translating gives CASSLASSSYEQYF.

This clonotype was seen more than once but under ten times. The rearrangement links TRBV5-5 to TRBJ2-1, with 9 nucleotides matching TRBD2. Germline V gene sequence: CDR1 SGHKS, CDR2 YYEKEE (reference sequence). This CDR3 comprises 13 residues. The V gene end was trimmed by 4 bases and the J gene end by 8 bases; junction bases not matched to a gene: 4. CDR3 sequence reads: CASSRGLAYEQFF. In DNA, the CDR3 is TGTGCCAGCAGCCGGGGACTAGCTTATGAGCAGTTCTTC.

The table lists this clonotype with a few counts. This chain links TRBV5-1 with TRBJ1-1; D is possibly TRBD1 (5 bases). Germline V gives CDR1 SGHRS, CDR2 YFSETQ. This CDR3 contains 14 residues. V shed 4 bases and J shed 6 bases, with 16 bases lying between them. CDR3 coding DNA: TGCGCCAGCAGCCAGACCGCAGGGAGCGCTGAAGCTTTCTTT. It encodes CASSQTAGSAEAFF.

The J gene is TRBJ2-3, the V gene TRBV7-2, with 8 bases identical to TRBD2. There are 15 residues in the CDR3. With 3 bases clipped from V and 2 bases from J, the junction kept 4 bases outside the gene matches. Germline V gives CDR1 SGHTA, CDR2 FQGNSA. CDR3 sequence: CASSFPLADTDTQYF. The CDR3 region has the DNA TGTGCCAGCAGCTTCCCACTAGCGGACACAGATACGCAGTATTTT. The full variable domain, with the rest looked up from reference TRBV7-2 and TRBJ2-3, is GAGVSQSPSNKVTEKGKDVELRCDPISGHTALYWYRQSLGQGLEFLIYFQGNSAPDKSGLPSDRFSAERTGGSVSTLTIQRTQQEDSAVYLCASSFPLADTDTQYFGPGTRLTVL.

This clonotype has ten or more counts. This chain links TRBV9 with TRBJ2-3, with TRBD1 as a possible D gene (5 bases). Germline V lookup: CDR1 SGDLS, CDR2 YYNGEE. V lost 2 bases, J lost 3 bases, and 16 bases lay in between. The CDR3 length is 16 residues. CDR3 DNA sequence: TGTGCCAGCAGCGTCAGGGCCCTGAGTGGAACAGATACGCAGTATTTT. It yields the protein CASSVRALSGTDTQYF.

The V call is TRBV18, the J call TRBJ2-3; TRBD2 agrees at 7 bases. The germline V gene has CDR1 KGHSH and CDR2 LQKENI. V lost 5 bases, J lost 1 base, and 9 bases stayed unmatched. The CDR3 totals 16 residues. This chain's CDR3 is CASSSPTSSGTDTQYF. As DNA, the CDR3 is TGTGCCAGCTCATCTCCGACTAGCTCGGGCACAGATACGCAGTATTTT.

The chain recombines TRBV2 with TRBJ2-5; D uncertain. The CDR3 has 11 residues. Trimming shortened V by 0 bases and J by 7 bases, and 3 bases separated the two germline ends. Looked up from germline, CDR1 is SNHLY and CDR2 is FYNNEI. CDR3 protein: CASSEARTQYF. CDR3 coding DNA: TGTGCCAGCAGTGAAGCCCGGACCCAGTACTTC. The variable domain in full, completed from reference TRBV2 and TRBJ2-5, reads EPEVTQTPSHQVTQMGQEVILRCVPISNHLYFYWYRQILGQKVEFLVSFYNNEISEKSEIFDDQFSVERPDGSNFTLKIRSTKLEDSAMYFCASSEARTQYFGPGTRLLVL.

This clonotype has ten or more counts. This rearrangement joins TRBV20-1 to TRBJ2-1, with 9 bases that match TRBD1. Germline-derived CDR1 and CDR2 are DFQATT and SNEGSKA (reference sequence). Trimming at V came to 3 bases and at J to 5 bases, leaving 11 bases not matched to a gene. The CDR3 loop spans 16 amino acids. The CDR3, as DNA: TGCAGTGCTAGCGGGGGGACAGGGTCCAAAAACAATGAGCAGTTCTTC. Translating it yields CSASGGTGSKNNEQFF.

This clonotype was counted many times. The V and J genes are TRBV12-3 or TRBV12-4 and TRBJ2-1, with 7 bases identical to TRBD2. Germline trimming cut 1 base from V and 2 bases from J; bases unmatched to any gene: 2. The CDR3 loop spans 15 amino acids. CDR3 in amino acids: CASSLGSGAYNEQFF. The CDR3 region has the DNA TGTGCCAGCAGTTTAGGGAGCGGGGCCTACAATGAGCAGTTCTTC.

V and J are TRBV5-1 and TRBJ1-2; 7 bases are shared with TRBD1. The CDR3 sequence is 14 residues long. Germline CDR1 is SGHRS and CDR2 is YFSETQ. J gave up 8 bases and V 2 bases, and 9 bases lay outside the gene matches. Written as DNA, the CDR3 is TGCGCCAGCAGCTTCGACGGACAGGATGAGGGCTACACCTTC. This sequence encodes CASSFDGQDEGYTF.

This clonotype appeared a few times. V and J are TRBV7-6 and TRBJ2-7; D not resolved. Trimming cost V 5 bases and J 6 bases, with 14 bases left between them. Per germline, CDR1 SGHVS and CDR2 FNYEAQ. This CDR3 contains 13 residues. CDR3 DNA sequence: TGTGCCAGCAGCCCGAATCCAGTAGGCGAGCAGTACTTC. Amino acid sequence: CASSPNPVGEQYF.

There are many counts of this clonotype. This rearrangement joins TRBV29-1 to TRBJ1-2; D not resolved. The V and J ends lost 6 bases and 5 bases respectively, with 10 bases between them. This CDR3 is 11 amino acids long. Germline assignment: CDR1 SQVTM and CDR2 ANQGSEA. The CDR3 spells CSVGSSYGYTF. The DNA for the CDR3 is TGCAGCGTGGGGTCGTCTTATGGCTACACCTTC.

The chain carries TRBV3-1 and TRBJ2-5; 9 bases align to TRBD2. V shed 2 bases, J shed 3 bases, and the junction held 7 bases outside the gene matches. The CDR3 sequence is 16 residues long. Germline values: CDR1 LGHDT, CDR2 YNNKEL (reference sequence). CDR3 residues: CASSQQLAGGKETQYF. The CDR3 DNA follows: TGTGCCAGCAGCCAACAATTGGCGGGAGGGAAAGAGACCCAGTACTTC.